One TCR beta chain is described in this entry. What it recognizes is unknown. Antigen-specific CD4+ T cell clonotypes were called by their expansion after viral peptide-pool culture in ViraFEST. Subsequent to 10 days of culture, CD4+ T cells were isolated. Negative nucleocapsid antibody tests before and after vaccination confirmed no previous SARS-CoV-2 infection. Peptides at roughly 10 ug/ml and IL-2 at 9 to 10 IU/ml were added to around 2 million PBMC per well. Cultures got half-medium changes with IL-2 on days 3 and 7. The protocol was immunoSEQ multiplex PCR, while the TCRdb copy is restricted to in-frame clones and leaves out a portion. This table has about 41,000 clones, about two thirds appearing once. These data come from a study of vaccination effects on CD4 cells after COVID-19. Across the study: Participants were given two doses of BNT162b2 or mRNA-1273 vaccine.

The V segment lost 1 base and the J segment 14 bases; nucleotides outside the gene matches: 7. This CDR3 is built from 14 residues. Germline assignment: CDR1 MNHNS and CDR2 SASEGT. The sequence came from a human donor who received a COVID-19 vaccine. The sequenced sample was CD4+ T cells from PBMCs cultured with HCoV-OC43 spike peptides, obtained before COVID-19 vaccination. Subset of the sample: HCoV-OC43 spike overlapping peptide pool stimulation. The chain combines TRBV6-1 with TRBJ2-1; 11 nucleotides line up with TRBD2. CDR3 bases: TGTGCCAGCAGTGAAGGGGCTAGCGGGAGGATGAAGTTCTTC. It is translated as CASSEGASGRMKFF.